Listed below are T cell receptor beta chains from one sample, sequenced in a study of T cell responses to AZD1222 COVID-19 vaccine. Profiling relied on immunoSEQ multiplex PCR, and the TCRdb table lists in-frame clones only, not all of them. The sample includes around 84,000 clones, around 92% seen only once; the top ten take roughly 6.4%. The source was peripheral blood, collected on day 0 of MenACWY control vaccination. The receptor source for this set is an adult in good health. The conserved cysteine and the conserved F or W are not part of the CDR3 here. Each record gives: V gene, CDR3 protein.

V gene: TRBV20-1
CDR3 protein: SASVGYGNTGELF

V gene: TRBV6-2/TRBV6-3
CDR3 protein: ASSYPPETIGQPQH

V gene: TRBV18
CDR3 protein: ASSRGQGAEAF

V gene: TRBV5-1
CDR3 protein: ASSLVGGDGGELF

V gene: TRBV28
CDR3 protein: ASSSDRATEAF

V gene: TRBV7-9
CDR3 protein: ASSPWMEMDTQY

V gene: TRBV24-1
CDR3 protein: ATSEPLAGGNEQF

V gene: TRBV28
CDR3 protein: ASGRQYGYT

V gene: TRBV6-5
CDR3 protein: ASTERESEQY

V gene: TRBV6-4
CDR3 protein: ASRPLVAGGPVGTGELF

V gene: TRBV10-1
CDR3 protein: ARRIAGGPRSSSKGEQF

V gene: TRBV28
CDR3 protein: ASSSLGTDTQY

V gene: TRBV6-2/TRBV6-3
CDR3 protein: ASSYYGDRPGYT

V gene: TRBV10-3
CDR3 protein: AIRRPTRVNTGELF

V gene: TRBV19
CDR3 protein: ASSIDAGVEEKLF

V gene: TRBV28
CDR3 protein: ASSPPSYEQY

V gene: TRBV5-1
CDR3 protein: ASSLTTREETQY

V gene: TRBV7-8
CDR3 protein: ASNAQGIDIQY

V gene: TRBV6-5
CDR3 protein: ASSSIVDSGNTIY

V gene: TRBV7-8
CDR3 protein: ASSPDRVGGDTQY

V gene: TRBV9
CDR3 protein: ASSEGAYSPLH

V gene: TRBV30
CDR3 protein: AWTSGGVYGYT

V gene: TRBV27
CDR3 protein: ASSLQSPGQSSYGYT

V gene: TRBV27
CDR3 protein: ASSLRQSNTEAF

V gene: TRBV27
CDR3 protein: ASSLAGTTEAF

V gene: TRBV19
CDR3 protein: ASSIGDLTPDTQY

V gene: TRBV6-5
CDR3 protein: ASSQDRGAYGYT

V gene: TRBV6-7
CDR3 protein: ASSSETGGTETQY

V gene: TRBV6-2/TRBV6-3
CDR3 protein: ASSKRDTANYGYT

V gene: TRBV5-1
CDR3 protein: ASPYPPPGGAYISSPLH

V gene: TRBV3-1/TRBV3-2
CDR3 protein: ASSPSFTYEQY

V gene: TRBV4-3
CDR3 protein: ASSQDNLGAQY

V gene: TRBV29-1
CDR3 protein: SVEDRSGSSYNEQF

V gene: TRBV5-1
CDR3 protein: ASSKTGENTEAF

V gene: TRBV5-1
CDR3 protein: ASSLLAGSSYNEQF

V gene: TRBV6-6
CDR3 protein: ATDPGSQRNTQY

V gene: TRBV28
CDR3 protein: ASKRGGSYQETQY

V gene: TRBV2
CDR3 protein: ASCGGDGGKRPQH

V gene: TRBV2
CDR3 protein: ASSDRLKLTQETQY

V gene: TRBV27
CDR3 protein: ASSLSGQGAVYGYT

V gene: TRBV27
CDR3 protein: ASSLSGLGNEQF

V gene: TRBV12-3/TRBV12-4
CDR3 protein: ASRGDGFYGYT

V gene: TRBV2
CDR3 protein: ASSTGGSNQPQH